This entry lists 25 T cell receptor beta chains sequenced from one sample in a study of vaccination effects on CD4 cells after COVID-19 (dated by TCRdb to between 2021 and 2024). These receptors' antigens are unknown. Library generation was performed with the immunoSEQ multiplex PCR assay. The clones in this table, taken by TCRdb from immuneACCESS, are in-frame only. Not every clone is retained; where verified, under half of the shortfall comes from an unresolved V gene, and the cause of the rest is unknown. Recorded for this sample are 65,000 or so clones; approximately 79% of them occurred a single time. The ten largest clones take up about 3% of the sample. In the ViraFEST assay, PBMC were stimulated with viral peptide pools, and antigen-specific CD4+ T cell clonotypes were then identified by expansion using TCR sequencing. After less than eleven days of culture, CD4+ T cells were isolated with the EasySep CD4+ T cell isolation kit. None of the healthy vaccine recipients had a prior SARS-CoV-2 infection, which was confirmed by nucleocapsid antibody tests that came back negative both before and after vaccination.

The source material was CD4+ T cells from PBMCs cultured with HCoV-NL63 spike peptides, sampled before COVID-19 vaccination. Per the publication, the cell subset or site label means: HCoV-NL63 spike overlapping peptide pool stimulation. These receptor sequences come from a human donor who received a COVID-19 vaccine.

This clone is a singleton in its sample. The chain has TRBV10-2 and TRBJ2-1; 9 bases are shared with TRBD1. CDR3 size: 14 residues. The trim removed 7 bases at V and 3 bases at J, leaving 4 bases unmatched. Germline CDR1 is WSHSY and CDR2 is SAAADI. The CDR3 bases are TGCGCCAGCAAACCGGGACAGGGCTACAATGAGCAGTTCTTC. This encodes CASKPGQGYNEQFF.

The chain is built from TRBV7-3 and TRBJ1-1; D call uncertain. Trimming removed 0 bases at V and 9 bases at J, with 11 bases between. CDR3 size: 13 residues. Germline V gives CDR1 SGHTA, CDR2 FQGTGA. The CDR3 loop is CASSLTPAAQAFF. The CDR3 DNA reads TGTGCCAGCAGCTTAACCCCTGCGGCCCAAGCTTTCTTT.

The chain has TRBV11-1 and TRBJ1-2; 10 bases fit TRBD1. CDR1 SGHAT and CDR2 FQDESV come from the germline V gene (reference sequence). V was pared by 3 bases and J by 8 bases, with 9 bases of the junction left unmatched. The CDR3 is 15 residues long. Here the CDR3 DNA reads TGTGCCAGCAGCTTTAGCGGGACAGGGGATGGAGGCTACACCTTC. Residues: CASSFSGTGDGGYTF.

The chain recombines TRBV5-6 with TRBJ1-1; no clear D gene. CDR1 is SGHDT, CDR2 YYEEEE, per germline. Between the trimmed V and J ends, which lost 0 bases and 7 bases, there was a span of 16 bases. The CDR3 is 15 residues long. CDR3 amino acids: CASSLAGEGRREAFF. DNA for the CDR3: TGTGCCAGCAGCTTGGCCGGGGAAGGTCGCCGTGAAGCTTTCTTT. Filled out from reference TRBV5-6 and TRBJ1-1, the complete variable domain reads DAGVTQSPTHLIKTRGQQVTLRCSPKSGHDTVSWYQQALGQGPQFIFQYYEEEERQRGNFPDRFSGHQFPNYSSELNVNALLLGDSALYLCASSLAGEGRREAFFGQGTRLTVV.

J is TRBJ1-2 and V is TRBV6-5, with TRBD1 matching over 10 bases. V shed 4 bases, J shed 6 bases, and the junction held 5 bases outside the gene matches. CDR3 length: 14 residues. CDR1 is MNHEY, CDR2 SVGAGI, per germline. CDR3 protein: CASSSPGTGDGYTF. CDR3 bases: TGTGCCAGCAGTTCGCCAGGGACAGGGGATGGCTACACCTTC.

This chain joins TRBV5-4 and TRBJ2-3; D is possibly TRBD1 or TRBD2 (5 bases each). The CDR3 covers 16 residues. Germline V lookup: CDR1 SGHNT, CDR2 YYREEE (reference sequence). Trimming shortened V by 3 bases and J by 0 bases, and 14 bases separated the two germline ends. CDR3 protein: CASSSGTERSTDTQYF. CDR3 in DNA: TGTGCCAGCAGCTCGGGGACGGAGCGAAGCACAGATACGCAGTATTTT.

The chain carries TRBV25-1 and TRBJ1-6; tentative D call: TRBD1 (5 bases). This CDR3 has 15 amino acids. Trimming stripped 2 bases from V and 10 bases from J, with 15 bases between. Per germline, CDR1 MGHDK and CDR2 SYGVNS. For the CDR3, the DNA is TGTGCCAGCAGTGAAAGTTGGGGCCTGGGGTCACCCCTCCACTTT. It specifies CASSESWGLGSPLHF.

The V and J genes are TRBV10-3 and TRBJ1-2, with D maybe TRBD1 (6 bases). CDR1 and CDR2 (germline): ENHRY, SYGVKD. Trimming shortened V by 0 bases and J by 8 bases, and 16 bases separated the two germline ends. The CDR3 is 15 amino acids. The CDR3 spells CAISESEVRGEGYTF. For the CDR3, the DNA is TGTGCCATCAGTGAGTCGGAAGTAAGGGGGGAGGGCTACACCTTC.

J is TRBJ2-7 and V is TRBV5-6; TRBD2 might be the D (7 bases). There are 16 residues in the CDR3. The V gene's germline CDR1 is SGHDT and CDR2 YYEEEE. Trimming shortened V by 1 base and J by 3 bases, and 17 bases separated the two germline ends. The CDR3 region is CASSLFAGAGHYEQYV. Written as DNA, the CDR3 is TGTGCCAGCAGCTTGTTCGCGGGGGCAGGTCACTACGAGCAGTACGTC.

The V and J genes are TRBV14 and TRBJ1-2, with TRBD1 matching over 7 bases. Germline lookup yields CDR1 SGHDN and CDR2 FVKESK. V dropped 4 bases and J dropped 2; count of bases not matched to a gene: 1. The CDR3 extends over 13 amino acids. The CDR3 DNA is TGTGCCAGCAGCCTGGGACAGAACTATGGCTACACCTTC. Translation gives CASSLGQNYGYTF.

The V and J genes are TRBV9 and TRBJ1-1; unclear D gene. Germline V lookup: CDR1 SGDLS, CDR2 YYNGEE. CDR3 length: 14 residues. The V end lost 0 bases, the J end lost 5 bases, and 11 bases lay between the germline ends. CDR3 in amino acids: CASSVDSGNTEAFF. For the CDR3, the DNA is TGTGCCAGCAGCGTAGATTCGGGGAATACTGAAGCTTTCTTT.

This chain joins TRBV6-5 and TRBJ1-2; the D gene is possibly TRBD1 (6 bases). The CDR3 extends over 15 amino acids. With 2 bases removed from V and 4 bases from J, the gap between germline ends came to 14 bases. The V gene's germline CDR1 is MNHEY and CDR2 SVGAGI. CDR3 coding DNA: TGTGCCAGCAGTTACGGGGCAGGGGTTAGCTATGGCTACACCTTC. This codes for CASSYGAGVSYGYTF.

The V and J genes are TRBV6-5 and TRBJ1-5; a possible D gene is TRBD1 (5 bases). Germline V gives CDR1 MNHEY, CDR2 SVGAGI. The V gene lost 6 bases and the J gene lost 2 bases, with 14 bases spanning the gap. The CDR3 loop spans 15 amino acids. The CDR3 sequence: CASSPSGGGNQPQHF. The CDR3 DNA is TGTGCCAGCAGCCCCTCGGGGGGGGGCAATCAGCCCCAGCATTTT.

The J gene is TRBJ1-2, the V gene TRBV15; D gene unclear. Trimming shortened V by 0 bases and J by 5 bases, and 16 bases separated the two germline ends. The CDR3 is made up of 16 amino acids. From germline, CDR1 is LNHNV and CDR2 YYDKDF (reference sequence). The CDR3 region has the DNA TGTGCCACCAGCAGAGATCGAGCCGTGACGCGTTATGGCTACACCTTC. Translating it yields CATSRDRAVTRYGYTF.

Only a few counts were recorded for this clone. The chain joins TRBV9 to TRBJ1-3, with 7 bases matching TRBD1. CDR3 length: 15 residues. Germline V gene sequence: CDR1 SGDLS, CDR2 YYNGEE. V lost 3 bases and J lost 2; bases outside the gene matches: 5. The CDR3 is CASSASTGAGNTIYF. In nucleotides, the CDR3 is TGTGCCAGCAGCGCATCTACAGGGGCTGGAAACACCATATATTTT.

The table lists this clone with a few counts. CDR3 residues: CASSQSTDTQYF. CDR3 DNA: TGTGCCAGCAGTCAGAGCACAGATACGCAGTATTTT. The chain has TRBV27 and TRBJ2-3; D gene ambiguous. Germline values: CDR1 MNHEY, CDR2 SMNVEV (reference sequence). Trimming took off 5 bases at V and 0 bases at J, with 3 bases between the two ends. The CDR3 runs 12 residues.

The chain is built from TRBV24-1 and TRBJ2-1; 15 bases fit TRBD2. The CDR3 is made up of 18 amino acids. Germline V lookup: CDR1 KGHDR, CDR2 SFDVKD. The ends lost 3 bases at V and 7 bases at J; junction bases unmatched: 9. CDR3 sequence reads: CATSDPGLAGGVINEQFF. CDR3 DNA sequence: TGTGCCACCAGTGATCCGGGACTAGCGGGGGGAGTGATAAATGAGCAGTTCTTC.

The chain joins TRBV12-5 to TRBJ1-2; no clear D. This CDR3 has 13 amino acids. Germline CDR1 reads LGHNT; CDR2 reads FRNRAP. Trimming removed 5 bases at V and 5 bases at J, with 12 bases between. CDR3 protein: CASGLSNLYGYTF. The CDR3 nucleotides are TGTGCTAGTGGTCTTTCCAACCTTTATGGCTACACCTTC.

The chain joins TRBV6-5 to TRBJ1-2, with TRBD1 identical over 8 bases. CDR3 size: 13 residues. Germline loops: CDR1 MNHEY, CDR2 SVGAGI. Trimming cost V 6 bases and J 6 bases; bases outside gene matches: 6. The CDR3 sequence: CASRTGQGHGYTF. As DNA, the CDR3 is TGTGCCAGCAGAACAGGACAGGGTCATGGCTACACCTTC.

The chain joins TRBV4-1 to TRBJ2-1; 8 bases agree with TRBD2. After removal of 0 bases from V and 4 bases from J, the junction contained 11 bases not matched to a gene. The CDR3 spans 18 residues. Germline V gene sequence: CDR1 MGHRA, CDR2 YSYEKL. CDR3 loop: CASSQETSGGGLYNEQFF. The CDR3, as DNA: TGCGCCAGCAGCCAAGAGACGTCGGGGGGGGGTCTATACAATGAGCAGTTCTTC.

This clone showed up just once. The chain links TRBV10-1 to TRBJ2-7; D remains unclear. The CDR3 has 12 residues. V lost 8 bases and J 3 bases, leaving 11 bases between the germline ends. Germline assignment: CDR1 WNHNN and CDR2 SYGVQD (reference sequence). The CDR3 region is CASSYKYYEQYV. The DNA for the CDR3 is TGCGCCAGCTCATACAAGTACTACGAGCAGTACGTC.

The chain has TRBV5-4 and TRBJ1-1; D remains unclear. The CDR3 consists of 13 residues. Looked up from germline, CDR1 is SGHNT and CDR2 is YYREEE (reference sequence). V was shortened by 0 bases and J by 1 base, with 4 bases between the two germline ends. CDR3: CASSLDRNTEAFF. CDR3 in DNA: TGTGCCAGCAGCTTGGATCGGAACACTGAAGCTTTCTTT.

The chain has TRBV19 and TRBJ2-1; perhaps TRBD1 as D (6 bases). V was trimmed by 5 bases and J by 1 base, leaving 9 bases between them. CDR3 length equals 14 residues. Looked up from germline, CDR1 is LNHDA and CDR2 is SQIVND (reference sequence). The CDR3 nucleotides read TGTGCCAGTAGTGCCGGACAGTCCTACAATGAGCAGTTCTTC. Its protein is CASSAGQSYNEQFF. The full variable domain, with the rest looked up from reference TRBV19 and TRBJ2-1, is DGGITQSPKYLFRKEGQNVTLSCEQNLNHDAMYWYRQDPGQGLRLIYYSQIVNDFQKGDIAEGYSVSREKKESFPLTVTSAQKNPTAFYLCASSAGQSYNEQFFGPGTRLTVL.

V is TRBV18 and J is TRBJ2-5; TRBD2 aligns across 10 bases. Looked up from germline, CDR1 is KGHSH and CDR2 is LQKENI. This CDR3 is built from 15 residues. Trimming took 2 bases from V and 8 from J; bases not matched to a gene: 8. CDR3 loop: CASSPSQRGGLTQYF. The CDR3 coding sequence is TGTGCCAGCTCACCATCCCAGCGGGGGGGCCTCACCCAGTACTTC.

The J gene is TRBJ2-5, the V gene TRBV27; 9 bases match TRBD1. This CDR3 spans 13 amino acids. Germline V gene data show CDR1 as MNHEY and CDR2 as SMNVEV (reference sequence). Germline trimming cut 6 bases from V and 5 bases from J; bases unmatched to any gene: 4. DNA of the CDR3: TGTGCCAGCAGGGACAGGGGAAGGGAGACCCAGTACTTC. Translating gives CASRDRGRETQYF.